The 14 T cell receptor beta chains given below trace back to one sample, sequenced in a study of shared clonotypes between healthy human individuals. Cells designated naive CD8 were CD45RO-negative and were positively selected for CCR7, with terminally differentiated effector memory CD45RA+ cells excluded. Repertoires were generated with immunoSEQ multiplex PCR, while TCRdb's copy carries only in-frame clones and drops some. The sample lists about 2 million clones, approximately 95% seen once, with 0.9% to 1.4% in the top ten. The sequencing sample was made of naive CD8+ T cells sorted from blood. The receptors here all came from a man aged 18 to 29 in good health.

This chain connects TRBV9 to TRBJ2-5, with 9 nucleotides matching TRBD2. Germline V CDR1 and CDR2: SGDLS, YYNGEE. The junction had 5 bases not matched to a gene; V was cut back by 6 bases and J by 5 bases. CDR3 length: 13 residues. The CDR3 region is CASNLAGVETQYF. CDR3 sequence (DNA): TGTGCCAGCAACTTAGCGGGAGTGGAGACCCAGTACTTC.

V and J are TRBV13 and TRBJ1-2, with TRBD1 matching 7 bases. CDR1 is PRHDT and CDR2 is FYEKMQ in the germline V gene (reference sequence). This CDR3 comprises 15 residues. V shed 0 bases, J shed 1 base, and the junction held 2 bases outside the gene matches. CDR3 sequence: CASSLGTGFNYGYTF. CDR3 sequence (DNA): TGTGCCAGCAGCTTAGGGACAGGGTTTAACTATGGCTACACCTTC.

As to this clone: This sample also contains other DNA sequences that code for the same CDR3. J is TRBJ1-1 and V is TRBV5-4; D is uncertain. The CDR3 covers 12 residues. Looked up from germline, CDR1 is SGHNT and CDR2 is YYREEE (reference sequence). Trimming shortened V by 0 bases and J by 5 bases, and 5 bases separated the two germline ends. CDR3 in DNA: TGTGCCAGCAGCTTGGGAGATACTGAAGCTTTCTTT. This gives the protein CASSLGDTEAFF. Together with reference TRBV5-4 and TRBJ1-1, the CDR3 gives the full variable domain: ETGVTQSPTHLIKTRGQQVTLRCSSQSGHNTVSWYQQALGQGPQFIFQYYREEENGRGNFPPRFSGLQFPNYSSELNVNALELDDSALYLCASSLGDTEAFFGQGTRLTVV.

Notes on this clone: The identical CDR3 is also encoded by other nucleotide sequences in the sample. The V call is TRBV27, the J call TRBJ1-5; TRBD1 is a possible D gene (5 bases). Germline V gene data show CDR1 as MNHEY and CDR2 as SMNVEV (reference sequence). This CDR3 has 14 residues. Trimming took off 3 bases at V and 6 bases at J, with 12 bases between the two ends. The CDR3 coding sequence is TGTGCCAGCAGTTTCGGGCAGGGTGGTCAGCCCCAGCATTTT. Residues: CASSFGQGGQPQHF.

The V gene is TRBV11-2, the J gene TRBJ2-1, with D tentatively TRBD1 or TRBD2 (5 bases each). The CDR3 is 16 residues long. Per germline, CDR1 SGHAT and CDR2 FQNNGV. V lost 5 bases to trimming and J lost 8 bases, with 22 bases between them. CDR3 in DNA: TGTGCCAGCAGCCCGCCCCCGGGCCCGGGACGGGATGAGCAGTTCTTC. Translating gives CASSPPPGPGRDEQFF.

V and J are TRBV28 and TRBJ2-5, with D tentatively TRBD2 (6 bases). This CDR3 comprises 13 residues. Trimming took off 6 bases at V and 5 bases at J, with 13 bases between the two ends. The V gene's germline CDR1 is MDHEN and CDR2 SYDVKM. For the CDR3, the DNA is TGTGCCAGCAGACTGGACCGGGGGGAGACCCAGTACTTC. Translated: CASRLDRGETQYF.

The rearrangement links TRBV9 to TRBJ1-4; tentative D call: TRBD1 (6 bases). The germline V and J ends were trimmed by 6 bases and 0 bases, with 12 bases remaining between them. In germline, CDR1 is SGDLS, CDR2 YYNGEE. The CDR3 has 15 residues. DNA of the CDR3: TGTGCCAGCACCCGGACAGCCGCAACTAATGAAAAACTGTTTTTT. Translation: CASTRTAATNEKLFF.

Notes on this clone: The germline gene is not matched at one end of the junction; a read error may be the cause. Other DNA sequences of this sample code for an identical CDR3. The V gene is TRBV7-7, the J gene TRBJ2-5, with D tentatively TRBD1 (5 bases). CDR3 size: 14 residues. Germline V CDR1 and CDR2: SSHAT, FNYEAQ (reference sequence). The CDR3 DNA reads as TGTGCTAGCAGCTTAAGGCAGGGTCAAGAGACCCAGTACTTC. Its protein is CASSLRQGQETQYF.

This rearrangement joins TRBV10-1 to TRBJ2-7, with D possibly being TRBD1 (6 bases). Germline CDR1 is WNHNN and CDR2 is SYGVQD (reference sequence). Trimming stripped 3 bases from V and 6 bases from J, with 12 bases between. The CDR3 length is 13 residues. The CDR3 DNA reads as TGCGCCAGCAGTGATACAGGGTTCGGCGAGCAGTACTTC. Translated: CASSDTGFGEQYF.

The gene calls are TRBV10-3 and TRBJ1-2, with D uncertain. V dropped 2 bases and J dropped 3 bases, with 13 bases sitting between them. This CDR3 contains 15 residues. Germline V gene sequence: CDR1 ENHRY, CDR2 SYGVKD. The CDR3 reads CAISETGRWDYGYTF. The DNA of the CDR3 is TGTGCCATCAGTGAGACGGGGAGATGGGACTATGGCTACACCTTC.

The rearrangement uses TRBV4-1 and TRBJ2-2; D tentatively reads TRBD1 or TRBD2 (5 bases each). The CDR3 totals 16 residues. V was pared by 3 bases and J by 0 bases, with 11 bases between. Germline lookup yields CDR1 MGHRA and CDR2 YSYEKL. CDR3: CASSQRDRSNTGELFF. The CDR3 coding sequence is TGCGCCAGCAGCCAGAGGGACCGATCGAACACCGGGGAGCTGTTTTTT.

This clone appeared once. The J gene is TRBJ2-7, the V gene TRBV7-9; the match to TRBD1 covers 7 bases. This CDR3 spans 14 amino acids. V was pared by 6 bases and J by 4 bases, with 9 bases of the junction left unmatched. The germline CDR1 and CDR2 sequences are SEHNR and FQNEAQ (reference sequence). The CDR3 bases are TGTGCCAGCAGTCGTCCGGGACAGCCGTACGAGCAGTACTTC. Translated, it gives CASSRPGQPYEQYF.

The V and J genes are TRBV13 and TRBJ2-5; 11 nucleotides line up with TRBD1. Germline V gives CDR1 PRHDT, CDR2 FYEKMQ (reference sequence). The CDR3 length is 16 residues. Germline trimming cut 4 bases from V and 3 bases from J; bases unmatched to any gene: 7. The CDR3 reads CASSSHLGQGEETQYF. In DNA, the CDR3 is TGTGCCAGCAGCTCTCACCTGGGACAGGGGGAAGAGACCCAGTACTTC.

The chain uses TRBV19 and TRBJ2-1, with 7 bases identical to TRBD1. This CDR3 is built from 13 residues. J gave up 6 bases and V 5 bases, and 4 bases lay outside the gene matches. The V gene's germline CDR1 is LNHDA and CDR2 SQIVND (reference sequence). The CDR3 DNA sequence: TGTGCCAGTAGTCAGGGGGATGGCAATGAGCAGTTCTTC. It translates to CASSQGDGNEQFF.